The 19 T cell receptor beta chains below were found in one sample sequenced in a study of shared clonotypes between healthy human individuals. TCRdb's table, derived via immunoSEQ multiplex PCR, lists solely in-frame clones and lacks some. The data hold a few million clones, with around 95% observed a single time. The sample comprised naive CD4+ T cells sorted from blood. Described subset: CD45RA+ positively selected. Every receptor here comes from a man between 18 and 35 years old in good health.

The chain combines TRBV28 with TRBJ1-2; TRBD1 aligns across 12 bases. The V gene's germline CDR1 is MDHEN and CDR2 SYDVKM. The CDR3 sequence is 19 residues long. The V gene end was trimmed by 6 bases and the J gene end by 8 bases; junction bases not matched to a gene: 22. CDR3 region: CASSYQAGTGGLWARGYTF. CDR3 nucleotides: TGTGCCAGCAGCTACCAGGCCGGGACAGGGGGCTTATGGGCACGGGGCTACACCTTC.

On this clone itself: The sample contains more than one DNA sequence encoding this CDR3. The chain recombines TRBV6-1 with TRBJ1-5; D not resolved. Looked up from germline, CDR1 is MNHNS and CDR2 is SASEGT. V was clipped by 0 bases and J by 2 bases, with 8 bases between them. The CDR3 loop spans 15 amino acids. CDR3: CASSEASGGNQPQHF. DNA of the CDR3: TGTGCCAGCAGTGAAGCAAGCGGGGGCAATCAGCCCCAGCATTTT.

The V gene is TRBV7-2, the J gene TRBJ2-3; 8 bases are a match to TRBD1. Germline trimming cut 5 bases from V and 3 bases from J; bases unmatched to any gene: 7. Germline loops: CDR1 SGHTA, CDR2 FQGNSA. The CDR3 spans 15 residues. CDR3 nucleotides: TGTGCCAGCAGCCGCGGATGGACAGGGACAGATACGCAGTATTTT. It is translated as CASSRGWTGTDTQYF.

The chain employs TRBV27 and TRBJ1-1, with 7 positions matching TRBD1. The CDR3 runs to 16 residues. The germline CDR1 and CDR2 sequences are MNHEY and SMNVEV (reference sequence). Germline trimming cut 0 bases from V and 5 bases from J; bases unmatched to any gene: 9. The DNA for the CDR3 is TGTGCCAGCAGTTTATCCTTAGACAGGGTGGGGACTGAAGCTTTCTTT. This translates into CASSLSLDRVGTEAFF.

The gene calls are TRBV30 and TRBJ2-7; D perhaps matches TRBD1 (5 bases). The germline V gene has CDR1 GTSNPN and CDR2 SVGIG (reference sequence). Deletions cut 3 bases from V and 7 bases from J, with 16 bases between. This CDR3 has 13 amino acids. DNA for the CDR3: TGTGCCTGGAGCCCGTCGGCTAGGGGTGAGCAGTACTTC. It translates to CAWSPSARGEQYF.

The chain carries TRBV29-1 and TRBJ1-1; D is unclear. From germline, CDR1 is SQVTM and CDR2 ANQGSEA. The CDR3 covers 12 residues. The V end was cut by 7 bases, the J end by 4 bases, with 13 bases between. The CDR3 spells CSASDPSTEAFF. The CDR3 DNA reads TGCAGCGCATCAGACCCATCCACTGAAGCTTTCTTT.

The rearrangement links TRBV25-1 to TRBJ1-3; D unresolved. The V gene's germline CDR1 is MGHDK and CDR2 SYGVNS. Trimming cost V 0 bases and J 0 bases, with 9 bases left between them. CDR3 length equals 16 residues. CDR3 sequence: CASSEYISLSGNTIYF. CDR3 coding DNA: TGTGCCAGCAGTGAATATATATCCCTCTCTGGAAACACCATATATTTT.

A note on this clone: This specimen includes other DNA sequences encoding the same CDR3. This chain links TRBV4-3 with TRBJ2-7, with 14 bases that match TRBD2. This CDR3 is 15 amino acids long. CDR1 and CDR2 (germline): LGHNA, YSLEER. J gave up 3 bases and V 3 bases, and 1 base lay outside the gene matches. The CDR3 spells CASSQGLAGDYEQYF. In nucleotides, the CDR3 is TGCGCCAGCAGCCAGGGACTAGCGGGAGACTACGAGCAGTACTTC.

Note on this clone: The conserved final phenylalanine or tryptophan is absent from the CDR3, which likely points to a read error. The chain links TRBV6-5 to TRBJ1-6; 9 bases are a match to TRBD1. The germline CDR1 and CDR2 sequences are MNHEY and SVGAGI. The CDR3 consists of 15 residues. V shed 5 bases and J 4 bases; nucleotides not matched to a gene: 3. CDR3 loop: CASSIGQGYNSPLHS. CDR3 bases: TGTGCCAGCAGTATTGGACAGGGGTATAATTCACCCCTCCACTCT.

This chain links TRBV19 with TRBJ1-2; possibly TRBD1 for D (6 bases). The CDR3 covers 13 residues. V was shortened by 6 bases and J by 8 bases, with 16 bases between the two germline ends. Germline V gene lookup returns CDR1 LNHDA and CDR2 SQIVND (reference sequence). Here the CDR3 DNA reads TGTGCCAGTAGGATCGGACAGATCGGCGGCTACACCTTC. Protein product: CASRIGQIGGYTF.

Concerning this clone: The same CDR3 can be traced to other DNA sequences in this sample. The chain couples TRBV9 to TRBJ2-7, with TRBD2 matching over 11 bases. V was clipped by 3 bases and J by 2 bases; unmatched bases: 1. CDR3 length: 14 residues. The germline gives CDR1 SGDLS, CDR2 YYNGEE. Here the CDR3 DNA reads TGTGCCAGCAGCGCGACTAGCGGGACCTACGAGCAGTACTTC. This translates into CASSATSGTYEQYF.

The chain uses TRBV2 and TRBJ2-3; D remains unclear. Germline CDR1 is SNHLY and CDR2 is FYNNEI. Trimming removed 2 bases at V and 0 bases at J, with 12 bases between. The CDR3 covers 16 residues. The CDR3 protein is CASSERSRLSTDTQYF. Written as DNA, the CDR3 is TGTGCCAGCAGTGAAAGAAGTAGACTCAGCACAGATACGCAGTATTTT. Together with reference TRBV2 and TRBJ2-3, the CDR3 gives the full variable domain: EPEVTQTPSHQVTQMGQEVILRCVPISNHLYFYWYRQILGQKVEFLVSFYNNEISEKSEIFDDQFSVERPDGSNFTLKIRSTKLEDSAMYFCASSERSRLSTDTQYFGPGTRLTVL.

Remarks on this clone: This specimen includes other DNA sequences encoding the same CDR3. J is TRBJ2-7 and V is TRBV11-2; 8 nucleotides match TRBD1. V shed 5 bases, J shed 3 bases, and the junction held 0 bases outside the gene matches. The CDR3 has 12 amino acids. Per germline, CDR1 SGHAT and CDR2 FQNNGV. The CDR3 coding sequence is TGTGCCAGCAGCGGACAGGGCTACGAGCAGTACTTC. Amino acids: CASSGQGYEQYF.

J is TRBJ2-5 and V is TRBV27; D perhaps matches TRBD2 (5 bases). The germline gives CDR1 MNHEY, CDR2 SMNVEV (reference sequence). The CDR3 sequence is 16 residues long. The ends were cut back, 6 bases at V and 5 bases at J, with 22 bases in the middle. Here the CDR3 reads CASRSLASSGRETQYF. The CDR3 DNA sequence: TGTGCCAGCAGAAGCTTAGCGTCAAGCGGAAGGGAGACCCAGTACTTC.

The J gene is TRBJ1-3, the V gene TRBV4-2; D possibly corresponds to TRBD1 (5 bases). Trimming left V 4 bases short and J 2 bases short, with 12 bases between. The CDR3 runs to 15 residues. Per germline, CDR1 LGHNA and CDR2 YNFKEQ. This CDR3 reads CASSRVVGAGNTIYF. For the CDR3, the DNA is TGTGCCAGCAGCCGCGTGGTAGGGGCTGGAAACACCATATATTTT.

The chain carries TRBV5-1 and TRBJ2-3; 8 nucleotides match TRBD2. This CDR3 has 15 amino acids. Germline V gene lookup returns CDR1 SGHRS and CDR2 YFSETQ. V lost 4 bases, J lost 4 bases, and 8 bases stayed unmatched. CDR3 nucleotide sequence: TGCGCCAGCAGCACGCCTAGCGGGTCTTCAGATACGCAGTATTTT. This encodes CASSTPSGSSDTQYF.

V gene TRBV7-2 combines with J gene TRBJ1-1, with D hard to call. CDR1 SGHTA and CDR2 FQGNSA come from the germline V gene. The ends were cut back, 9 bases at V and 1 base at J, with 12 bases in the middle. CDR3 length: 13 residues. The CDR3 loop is CASNPYSNTEAFF. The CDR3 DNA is TGTGCCAGTAACCCATACTCGAACACTGAAGCTTTCTTT.

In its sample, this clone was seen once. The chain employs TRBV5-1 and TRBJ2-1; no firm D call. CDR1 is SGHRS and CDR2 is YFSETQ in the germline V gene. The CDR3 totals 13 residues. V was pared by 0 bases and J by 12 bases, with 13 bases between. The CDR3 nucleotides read TGCGCCAGCAGCTTGGCTCCAGCCTCGCCGCAGTTCTTC. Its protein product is CASSLAPASPQFF. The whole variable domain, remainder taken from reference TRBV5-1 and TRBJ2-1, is KAGVTQTPRYLIKTRGQQVTLSCSPISGHRSVSWYQQTPGQGLQFLFEYFSETQRNKGNFPGRFSGRQFSNSRSEMNVSTLELGDSALYLCASSLAPASPQFFGPGTRLTVL.

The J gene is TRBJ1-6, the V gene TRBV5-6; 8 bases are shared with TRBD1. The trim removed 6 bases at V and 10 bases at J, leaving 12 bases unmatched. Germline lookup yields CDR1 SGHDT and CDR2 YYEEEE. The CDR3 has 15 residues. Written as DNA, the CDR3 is TGTGCCAGCACCTTACCGGGGACAGGCGGATCACCCCTCCACTTT. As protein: CASTLPGTGGSPLHF.